This T cell receptor (beta chain) was identified during a study of technical replicates of blood from a handful of donors (dated by TCRdb to the late 2010s). Preparation of the library involved the immunoSEQ multiplex PCR assay. In its TCRdb copy, this immuneACCESS table keeps in-frame sequences only and misses some clones. Where compared with another copy, unresolved V genes explain less than half of these, and the others have no known cause. For this sample there are 100,000 or so clones; 90% to 97% appear just once. About 0.39% of the sample is held by the ten biggest clonotypes. As for this clone: There is no known antigen for this receptor. Base-call qualities are not available, and no considerably larger clone is one nucleotide away.

V gives up 11 bases and J gives up 0 bases, and the segment between their germline ends measures 17 bases. The germline V gene (reference sequence) sets CDR1 to SEHNR and CDR2 to FQNEAQ. The CDR3 goes from the cysteine to the phenylalanine over 15 residues. The only DNA kept is the CDR3, 45 bases in frame from the first base. The chain was built from TRBV7-9 and TRBJ1-3; a tentative D match to TRBD1 spans 6 bases. The sequenced sample was T cells isolated from PBMCs. This TCR derives from a human donor in good health. The DNA sequence is given as TGTGCCGTGGGGGCACCAAAGAGCTCTGGAAACACCATATATTTT. Translation gives CAVGAPKSSGNTIYF.